This T cell receptor beta chain was captured by sequencing in a study of Graves' ophthalmopathy and Graves' hyperthyroidism (dated by TCRdb to the late 2010s). As for the study more broadly: Peripheral blood was collected at initial diagnosis, before any treatment. In total, 135 blood samples were TCR-sequenced: approximately 42 ophthalmopathy, over 70 hyperthyroidism and roughly 17 hyperthyroidism-to-ophthalmopathy patients. For independent validation, a separate cohort was made up of 18 hyperthyroidism patients plus 17 patients who later progressed from hyperthyroidism to ophthalmopathy. To explore V-J signatures that distinguish ophthalmopathy from hyperthyroidism, a discovery set of about a hundred patients was enrolled, made up of around 44 with ophthalmopathy and under 65 with stable hyperthyroidism. Following sampling, methimazole starting at 30 mg daily was administered to hyperthyroidism patients, and high-dose intravenous methylprednisolone was administered to ophthalmopathy patients. In over 5 hyperthyroidism patients, the T-cell repertoire of thyroid tissue was compared with the T-cell repertoire of blood. The study used TCR beta repertoire signatures to distinguish Graves' ophthalmopathy from Graves' hyperthyroidism and to predict progression to ophthalmopathy. The paper's findings and limits, for the study overall: In validation, the model predicted ophthalmopathy progression with about 64% sensitivity and about 77% specificity; some 13 predicted patients were CT-confirmed with GO in a median of approximately 6.2 months. No statistical method was used to set the sample size in advance, and the investigators knew which group each participant was assigned to. The 13-signature model separated ophthalmopathy from stable hyperthyroidism with roughly 89% sensitivity and about 84% specificity in cross-validation, and 80%/75% in the test set. Among expanded thyroid clonotypes with frequency above 0.001, most also showed up in blood, which suggests that blood repertoires may reflect the thyroid immune response.

CDR1 and CDR2 were assigned from the germline V gene as SGDLS and YYNGEE. From cysteine to phenylalanine, the CDR3 is 16 amino acids long. The retained sequence is limited to the CDR3, 48 bases, with the frame set at the first base. The germline V end is reduced by 3 bases and the J end by 3 bases; junction bases left unmatched: 9. For repertoire sequencing, TCR beta CDR3 regions were amplified from RNA transcripts. The first round was an RT-PCR using HTBI primers with the Qiagen OneStep RT-PCR kit, and this first round was followed by a second-round multiplex PCR, then size selection and purification. Libraries were sequenced on an Illumina HiSeq2000 using paired-end 100 bp reads. On the study's bioinformatics: Reads were processed with SOAPnuke, discarding reads with adapters, uncalled bases, mean Phred below 15, or no exact constant-primer or identifier match. High-quality paired reads were merged with COPE v1.2.5. Unique nucleotide sequences were defined as clonotypes and aligned to IMGT TRB V, D and J references using MiTCR v1.1. The analysis was limited to V-J combinations with a frequency above 0.0001, which together covered about 99% of the repertoires. For each V-J combination, a TCR clonal expansion and chaos score was defined as the ratio of F50 clonal expansion to chaos observed in the TCRdist matrix. Welch's t-statistics and random forest were used to narrow the features down to 10 to 15 V-J combinations, which were then fed into a naive Bayes classifier. The Morisita-Horn index was used to measure how similar the thyroid and blood repertoires were. In-frame beta chains were kept once TCRdb had trimmed the public reads at Q25 with fastp and called clones with MiXCR. Identical CDR3 protein sequences are pooled into one entry, listed with their most common genes and DNA. The V and J calls, along with clone size, are taken from TCRdb and not from the paper's own processing. This sample lists over 650,000 distinct CDR3 sequences; about two fifths were detected once. The ten largest clones capture over 2.5% of the sample.

Regarding this clonotype: This clone's antigen is unknown. There are no base qualities to consult, and no much larger clone falls within one base.

Patients with ophthalmopathy had moderately to severely active disease, with a Clinical Activity Score of 3 or more, a NOSPECS grade of 4 or more, and a disease duration of less than 3 months. Patients were excluded if they had other autoimmune diseases, uncontrolled infections, pregnancy or lactation. Clinical symptoms, serum thyroxine, TRAb, thyroid ultrasound and orbital computed tomography formed the basis of the diagnosis. Ficoll-Paque density gradient centrifugation was used to isolate PBMCs from around 9.1 ml of fresh peripheral blood. Total RNA was extracted using Trizol reagent, and RNA quality was checked on an Agilent 2100 Bioanalyzer.

The sequenced material came from peripheral blood. The sequence derives from an adult man with Graves' ophthalmopathy. This chain is built from TRBV9 and TRBJ2-7, and 10 junction bases match TRBD2. The CDR3 reads as follows: CASSASGSPTSYEQYF. In nucleotide form, the sequence is TGTGCCAGCAGCGCTAGCGGGAGCCCCACAAGCTACGAGCAGTACTTC.